One and the same sample provided the 26 T cell receptor beta chains below, sequenced in a study of neurological immune-mediated disorders. TCRdb passed the 5' RACE reads through MiXCR, listing each CDR3 protein once. Among roughly 27,000 distinct CDR3 sequences, about 21% were seen once, and the ten largest hold 16%. Sequencing input: PBMCs. All receptors come from a woman in her fifties or sixties in good health.

This clonotype was counted at least ten times. This chain links TRBV25-1 with TRBJ2-7, with 8 bases fitting TRBD1. The germline V gene has CDR1 MGHDK and CDR2 SYGVNS. With 7 bases clipped from V and 3 bases from J, the junction kept 5 bases outside the gene matches. The CDR3 totals 13 residues. This chain's CDR3 is CASTDRDRYEQYF. In DNA form, the CDR3 reads TGTGCCAGCACGGACAGGGACCGCTACGAGCAGTACTTC.

This clonotype came up many times. The genes are TRBV29-1 and TRBJ2-5; a possible D gene is TRBD2 (5 bases). Trimming pared 4 bases from V and 4 bases from J, leaving 7 bases between. Germline V CDR1 and CDR2: SQVTM, ANQGSEA. This CDR3 contains 11 residues. In DNA, the CDR3 is TGCAGCGTTGCACGGGGAGAGACCCAGTACTTC. This translates into CSVARGETQYF.

This clonotype was counted many times. V usage is TRBV6-5 and J usage is TRBJ2-5; D is undetermined. The CDR3 length is 11 residues. V lost 6 bases and J 2 bases, leaving 4 bases between the germline ends. Germline loops: CDR1 MNHEY, CDR2 SVGAGI. CDR3 loop: CASSTQETQYF. Written as DNA, the CDR3 is TGTGCCAGCAGCACTCAAGAGACCCAGTACTTC.

This clonotype came up many times. The chain combines TRBV9 with TRBJ2-1, with unresolved D. Germline V lookup: CDR1 SGDLS, CDR2 YYNGEE. Trimming removed 10 bases at V and 3 bases at J, with 17 bases between. This CDR3 comprises 14 residues. CDR3 bases: TGTGCCTCCCAGTTTGAGCAGATCTACAATGAGCAGTTCTTC. This gives the protein CASQFEQIYNEQFF.

This clonotype was recorded at least ten times. The gene calls are TRBV20-1 and TRBJ1-2, with a weak D call TRBD1 (5 bases). The CDR3 runs to 13 residues. Germline assignment: CDR1 DFQATT and CDR2 SNEGSKA (reference sequence). V gave up 5 bases and J gave up 8 bases, with 18 bases separating them. The CDR3 coding sequence is TGCAGTGCTCTAGACAGACTCTTGGGGGGCTACACCTTC. Translation: CSALDRLLGGYTF.

This clonotype has ten or more counts. This chain uses TRBV7-2 with TRBJ2-7; D is perhaps TRBD1 (5 bases). The germline V and J ends were trimmed by 0 bases and 2 bases, with 17 bases remaining between them. CDR3 length: 17 amino acids. The germline V gene has CDR1 SGHTA and CDR2 FQGNSA. In DNA, the CDR3 is TGTGCCAGCAGCTTAGCTGCAGGGTTGGACGAGGCCTACGAGCAGTACTTC. This codes for CASSLAAGLDEAYEQYF.

This clonotype has a count of ten or more. The V call is TRBV7-8, the J call TRBJ2-5, with 8 positions matching TRBD1. There are 15 residues in the CDR3. Trimming took 5 bases from V and 1 from J; bases not matched to a gene: 6. Germline CDR1 reads SGHVS; CDR2 reads FQNEAQ. CDR3 sequence reads: CASSPQGVLQETQYF. The CDR3 DNA sequence: TGTGCCAGCAGCCCACAGGGGGTTCTCCAAGAGACCCAGTACTTC.

This clonotype was counted many times. The chain is built from TRBV20-1 and TRBJ2-5; D possibly uses TRBD1 or TRBD2 (7 bases each). The CDR3 has 13 residues. V gave up 3 bases and J gave up 5 bases, with 13 bases separating them. Germline V gene lookup returns CDR1 DFQATT and CDR2 SNEGSKA (reference sequence). CDR3 amino acids: CSASGQGGETQYF. The CDR3 DNA is TGCAGTGCTAGTGGGCAGGGGGGGGAGACCCAGTACTTC.

This clonotype occurred many times. The chain employs TRBV5-1 and TRBJ1-2, with 8 bases matching TRBD1. With 4 bases clipped from V and 4 bases from J, the junction kept 12 bases outside the gene matches. The CDR3 is made up of 16 amino acids. Germline V CDR1 and CDR2: SGHRS, YFSETQ. The CDR3 is CASSPEGTGPFYGYTF. Written as DNA, the CDR3 is TGCGCCAGCAGCCCGGAGGGGACAGGTCCTTTCTATGGCTACACCTTC.

The CDR3 coding sequence is TGTGCCAGCAGCCTACAGGGGGTCAATCAGCCCCAGCATTTT. It encodes CASSLQGVNQPQHF. The gene calls are TRBV3-1 and TRBJ1-5, with 8 bases lining up with TRBD1. V gave up 4 bases and J gave up 3 bases; unmatched junction bases: 2. The CDR3 sequence is 14 residues long. The germline CDR1 and CDR2 sequences are LGHDT and YNNKEL (reference sequence).

This CDR3 is CASSFYRGRDTQYF. CDR3 bases: TGTGCCAGCAGCTTTTATCGGGGGAGAGATACGCAGTATTTT. The chain carries TRBV7-8 and TRBJ2-3, with TRBD2 as a possible D gene (6 bases). The CDR3 consists of 14 residues. V lost 3 bases, J lost 5 bases, and 12 bases lay in between. Germline lookup yields CDR1 SGHVS and CDR2 FQNEAQ.

By proportion, this clonotype is medium-sized. This chain links TRBV4-3 with TRBJ1-5; a possible D gene is TRBD1 (5 bases). This CDR3 contains 15 residues. Germline CDR1 LGHNA, CDR2 YSLEER. V gave up 1 base and J gave up 4 bases, with 11 bases separating them. CDR3 protein: CASSQGQGGNQPQHF. The CDR3 nucleotides read TGCGCCAGCAGCCAAGGGCAGGGAGGGAATCAGCCCCAGCATTTT.

This clonotype was observed many times. The chain's CDR3 is CASSRIGGYSGNTIYF. CDR3 DNA: TGTGCCAGCAGCAGAATAGGGGGCTACTCTGGAAACACCATATATTTT. This chain uses TRBV6-5 with TRBJ1-3; 7 nucleotides line up with TRBD1. The CDR3 consists of 16 residues. Germline V lookup: CDR1 MNHEY, CDR2 SVGAGI. The V gene end was trimmed by 6 bases and the J gene end by 0 bases; junction bases not matched to a gene: 8.

This clonotype was recorded at least ten times. The chain combines TRBV4-3 with TRBJ2-5; D possibly corresponds to TRBD2 (5 bases). V was cut by 0 bases and J by 4 bases, with 12 bases left in between. Looked up from germline, CDR1 is LGHNA and CDR2 is YSLEER. The length of the CDR3 is 15 residues. Here the CDR3 reads CASSQDRGYRETQYF. For the CDR3, the DNA is TGCGCCAGCAGCCAAGATCGGGGTTATCGAGAGACCCAGTACTTC.

This clonotype has only a few counts. J is TRBJ2-5 and V is TRBV14; no reliable D call. Germline CDR1 SGHDN, CDR2 FVKESK. CDR3 length equals 12 residues. The V gene lost 4 bases and the J gene lost 1 base, with 4 bases spanning the gap. CDR3: CASSLLQETQYF. The DNA of the CDR3 is TGTGCCAGCAGCCTCCTCCAAGAGACCCAGTACTTC.

This clonotype was seen at least ten times. The rearrangement links TRBV20-1 to TRBJ2-4; a possible D gene is TRBD2 (6 bases). The CDR3 loop spans 13 amino acids. The germline gives CDR1 DFQATT, CDR2 SNEGSKA (reference sequence). Trimming shortened V by 3 bases and J by 5 bases, and 11 bases separated the two germline ends. The CDR3 loop reads CSASGGGQNIQYF. CDR3 bases: TGCAGTGCTAGCGGGGGAGGCCAAAACATTCAGTACTTC.

The chain is built from TRBV15 and TRBJ2-4; D is uncertain. This CDR3 spans 11 amino acids. CDR1 and CDR2 (germline): LNHNV, YYDKDF (reference sequence). Trimming removed 5 bases at V and 5 bases at J, with 4 bases between. CDR3 bases: TGTGCCACCAGCTTCCAAAACATTCAGTACTTC. It encodes CATSFQNIQYF.

This clonotype was seen many times. The chain couples TRBV5-1 to TRBJ2-7, with 9 positions matching TRBD1. V lost 7 bases and J lost 5; bases outside the gene matches: 10. CDR1 and CDR2 (germline): SGHRS, YFSETQ. The CDR3 is made up of 14 amino acids. CDR3 DNA sequence: TGCGCCAGCTCGGGACAGGGACTATGGGACGAGCAGTACTTC. This translates into CASSGQGLWDEQYF.

This clonotype was counted at least ten times. The gene calls are TRBV2 and TRBJ2-2; 8 nucleotides line up with TRBD1. This CDR3 contains 15 residues. Germline loops: CDR1 SNHLY, CDR2 FYNNEI. J lost 6 bases, V lost 6 bases, and 9 bases had no gene match. CDR3 bases: TGTGCCAGCAGGGCGGACAGGGCGGGCTCCGGGGAGCTGTTTTTT. It translates to CASRADRAGSGELFF.

The V and J genes are TRBV29-1 and TRBJ2-1, with TRBD1 matching 8 bases. From germline, CDR1 is SQVTM and CDR2 ANQGSEA. After removal of 4 bases from V and 5 bases from J, the junction contained 7 bases not matched to a gene. There are 14 residues in the CDR3. As DNA, the CDR3 is TGCAGCGTTGGGGAGACAGGGGTCCACAATGAGCAGTTCTTC. It yields the protein CSVGETGVHNEQFF.

This clonotype was seen at least ten times. This chain connects TRBV5-1 to TRBJ1-1; 8 nucleotides match TRBD1. The CDR3 has 15 residues. The trim removed 4 bases at V and 1 base at J, leaving 6 bases unmatched. Per germline, CDR1 SGHRS and CDR2 YFSETQ. The CDR3 region is CASSTGQGGNTEAFF. CDR3 nucleotide sequence: TGCGCCAGCAGCACCGGACAGGGTGGGAACACTGAAGCTTTCTTT.

This sequence joins TRBV5-1 and TRBJ2-7; a weak D match, TRBD1 (5 bases). Between the trimmed V and J ends, which lost 0 bases and 0 bases, there was a span of 13 bases. Germline CDR1 SGHRS, CDR2 YFSETQ. CDR3 length equals 16 residues. CDR3 loop: CASSLVVRADSYEQYF. CDR3 nucleotides: TGCGCCAGCAGCTTGGTTGTCAGGGCAGACTCCTACGAGCAGTACTTC.

Points on this clonotype: At one boundary the junction diverges from the germline segment, which might be a read error. The chain recombines TRBV5-1 with TRBJ2-3; 7 bases are shared with TRBD1. The CDR3 is made up of 15 amino acids. Germline CDR1 reads SGHRS; CDR2 reads YFSETQ. The chain's CDR3 is CASSSDRVGTDTQCF. Written as DNA, the CDR3 is TGCGCCAGCAGTAGCGACAGGGTTGGCACAGATACGCAGTGTTTT.

Sample share makes this clonotype medium-sized. The chain links TRBV7-2 to TRBJ2-1; D ambiguous. Germline V gives CDR1 SGHTA, CDR2 FQGNSA. The CDR3 length is 14 residues. Trimming left V 1 base short and J 2 bases short, with 6 bases between. The CDR3 is CASSLGKAYNEQFF. CDR3 in DNA: TGTGCCAGCAGCTTAGGAAAGGCCTACAATGAGCAGTTCTTC.

This clonotype showed up many times. This rearrangement joins TRBV4-3 to TRBJ1-2, with 7 bases identical to TRBD1. The CDR3 consists of 14 residues. Germline CDR1 LGHNA, CDR2 YSLEER. V trimming: 4 bases; J trimming: 10 bases; junction bases outside the gene matches: 12. The CDR3 region has the DNA TGCGCCAGCAGCCCAGGTACGGGACAGTCTCCCTACACCTTC. Translated: CASSPGTGQSPYTF.

This clonotype was seen ten or more times. This chain connects TRBV18 to TRBJ1-2, with D possibly TRBD1 on 5 matching bases. Germline V gene sequence: CDR1 KGHSH, CDR2 LQKENI. V was trimmed by 3 bases and J by 6 bases, leaving 11 bases between them. This CDR3 spans 13 amino acids. The CDR3 here is CASSPRPGDGYTF. In DNA, the CDR3 is TGTGCCAGCTCACCCCGGCCGGGGGATGGCTACACCTTC.